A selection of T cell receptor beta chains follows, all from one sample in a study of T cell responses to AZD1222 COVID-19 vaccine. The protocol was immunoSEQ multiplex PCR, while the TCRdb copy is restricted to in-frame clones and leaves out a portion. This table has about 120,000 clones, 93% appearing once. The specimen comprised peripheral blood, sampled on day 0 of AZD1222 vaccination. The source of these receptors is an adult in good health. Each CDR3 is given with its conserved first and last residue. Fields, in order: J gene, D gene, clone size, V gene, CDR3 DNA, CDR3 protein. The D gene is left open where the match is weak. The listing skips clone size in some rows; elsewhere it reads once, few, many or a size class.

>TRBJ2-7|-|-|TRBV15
TGTGCCACCAGCAGAGATAGAGGTCGAAGGTTCTCCTACGAGCAGTACTTC
CATSRDRGRRFSYEQYF
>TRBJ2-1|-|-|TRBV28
TGTGCCAGCAGTTATGTGGGAGAGGAGGATGAGCAGTTCTTC
CASSYVGEEDEQFF
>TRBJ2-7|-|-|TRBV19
TGTGCCAGTAGTATGACCACAGCCCACGAGCAGTACTTC
CASSMTTAHEQYF
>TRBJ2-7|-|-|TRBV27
TGTGCCAGCAGCCCGTTCAGGGGCGCCTCTGAGCAGTACTTC
CASSPFRGASEQYF
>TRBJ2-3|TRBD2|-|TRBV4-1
TGCGCCAGCAGCCAAGATCCGGGACTATCGGTTAACACAGATACGCAGTATTTT
CASSQDPGLSVNTDTQYF
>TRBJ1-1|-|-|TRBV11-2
TGTGCCAGCAGCTTAGTCGGCACCCAGAGCACTGAAGCTTTCTTT
CASSLVGTQSTEAFF
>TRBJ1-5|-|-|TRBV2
TGTGCCAGCAGTCCCCTCGACGGGGTTCGGCAGCCCCAGCATTTT
CASSPLDGVRQPQHF
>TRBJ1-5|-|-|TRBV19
TGTGCCAGTAGGCCCGGGACAAATAGCAATCAGCCCCAGCATTTT
CASRPGTNSNQPQHF
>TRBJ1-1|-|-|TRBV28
TGTGCCAGCAGTTTAATTCACAGCACTGAAGCTTTCTTT
CASSLIHSTEAFF
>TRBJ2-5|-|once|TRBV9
TGTGCCAGCAGCGTAGAACCCAGGGAGACCCAGTACTTC
CASSVEPRETQYF
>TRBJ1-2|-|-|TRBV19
TGTGCCAGTACCCCCGGGGACGGAGCTAACTATGGCTACACCTTC
CASTPGDGANYGYTF
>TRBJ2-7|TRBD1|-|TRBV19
TGTGCCAGTAGTACCTTCAGGGACAGGGCCGCCTACGAGCAGTACTTC
CASSTFRDRAAYEQYF
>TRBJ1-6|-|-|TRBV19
TGTGCCAGTAGTATGGCAGAAATAAATTCACCCCTCCACTTT
CASSMAEINSPLHF
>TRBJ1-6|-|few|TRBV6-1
TGTGCCAGCAGTGATCGGGCAGAGAATTCACCCCTCCACTTT
CASSDRAENSPLHF
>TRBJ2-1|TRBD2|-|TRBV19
TGTGCCAGTAGTGACGGTGCGGGAGTCCCGCGGCAGTTCTTC
CASSDGAGVPRQFF
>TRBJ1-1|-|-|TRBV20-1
TGCAGTGCCCTCCGGAACACTGAAGCTTTCTTT
CSALRNTEAFF
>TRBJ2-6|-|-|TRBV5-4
TGTGCCAGCAGCTTGGGGGGGGTTTTGCTCTCTGGGGCCAACGTCCTGACTTTC
CASSLGGVLLSGANVLTF
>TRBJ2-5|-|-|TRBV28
TGTGCCAGCAGGGGGCCGAGGAGGGAGACCCAGTACTTC
CASRGPRRETQYF
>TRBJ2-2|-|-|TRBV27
TGTGCCAGCACTTCCCAGAACACCGGGGAGCTGTTTTTT
CASTSQNTGELFF
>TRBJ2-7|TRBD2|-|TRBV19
TGTGCCAGTAGTATCTCTAGCGGGTACGAGCAGTACTTC
CASSISSGYEQYF
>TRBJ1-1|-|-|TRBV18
TGTGCCAGCTCACCATACGGTGAGAACACTGAAGCTTTCTTT
CASSPYGENTEAFF
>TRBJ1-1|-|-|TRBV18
-
CASSPPAPGVPEAFF
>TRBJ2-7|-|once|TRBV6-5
TGTGCCAGCAGTTCGAGGGGAGACGGATACGAGCAGTACTTC
CASSSRGDGYEQYF
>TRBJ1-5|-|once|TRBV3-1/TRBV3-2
TGTGCCAGCAGCCAATACGGAGATCAGCCCCAGCATTTT
CASSQYGDQPQHF
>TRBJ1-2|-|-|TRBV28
TGTGCCAGCCTAACCCCAGTCGCCTATGGCTACACCTTC
CASLTPVAYGYTF
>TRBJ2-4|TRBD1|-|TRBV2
TGTGCCAGCAGCCTTCTCAGGGGGAACATTCAGTACTTC
CASSLLRGNIQYF
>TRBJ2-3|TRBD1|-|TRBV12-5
TGTGCTAGTGGCCGTACGTCGACAGGGGATACGCAGTATTTT
CASGRTSTGDTQYF
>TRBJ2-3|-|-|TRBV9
TGTGCCAGCAGCACCGGGGGCACAGATACGCAGTATTTT
CASSTGGTDTQYF
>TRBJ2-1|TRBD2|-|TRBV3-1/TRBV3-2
TGTGCCAGCAGCCAAGGTCCTAGCGGGGGAAACAATGAGCAGTTCTTC
CASSQGPSGGNNEQFF
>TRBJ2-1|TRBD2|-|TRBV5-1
TGCGCCAGCAGCCCGCGGACTAGCGACGGGAATGAGCAGTTCTTC
CASSPRTSDGNEQFF
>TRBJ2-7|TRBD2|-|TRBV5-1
TGCGCCAGCAGCAACGGACTAGACGCCGAGCAGTACTTC
CASSNGLDAEQYF
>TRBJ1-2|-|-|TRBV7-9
TGTGCCAGCAGTGGGTTCGGGGAGTCCCACAATTATGGCTACACCTTC
CASSGFGESHNYGYTF
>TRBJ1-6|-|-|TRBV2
TGTGCCAGCAGTTGGCCGGGTCTCCTCCACTTT
CASSWPGLLHF
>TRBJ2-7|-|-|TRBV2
TGTGCCAGCACCCTGGCCCGCTACGAGCAGTACTTC
CASTLARYEQYF
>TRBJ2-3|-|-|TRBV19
TGTGCCAGTAGTATTGGGCCAACCCCTGGGGATACGCAGTATTTT
CASSIGPTPGDTQYF
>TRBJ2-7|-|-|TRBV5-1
TGCGCCAGCAGCTTGGAGGGCCCAGAGCAGTACTTC
CASSLEGPEQYF
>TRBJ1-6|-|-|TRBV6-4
TGTGCCAGCAGCGGAGCGGGGGGAAGTTCACCCCTCCACTTT
CASSGAGGSSPLHF
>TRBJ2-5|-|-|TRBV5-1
TGCGCCAGCAGCCTAATCGAAGAGACCCAGTACTTC
CASSLIEETQYF
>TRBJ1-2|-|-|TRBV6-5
TGTGCCAGCACCAGAGACAGTAACTATGGCTACACCTTC
CASTRDSNYGYTF
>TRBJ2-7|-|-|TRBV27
TGTGCCAGCAGTTATCCCGAGCAGTACTTC
CASSYPEQYF
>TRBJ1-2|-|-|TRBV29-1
TGCAGCGTTGTGTCGGGTTGGGGAGAGCCTAACTATGGCTACACCTTC
CSVVSGWGEPNYGYTF
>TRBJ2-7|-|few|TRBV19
TGTGCCAGTAGTACGCGGGACGGTCCCTACGAGCAGTACTTC
CASSTRDGPYEQYF
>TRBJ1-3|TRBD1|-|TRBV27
TGTGCCAGCAGTTTGGACAGGGCGAGTGGCACCATATATTTT
CASSLDRASGTIYF